These 27 T cell receptor beta chains were all obtained from the same sample, sequenced in a study of shared clonotypes between healthy human individuals. The data were produced by immunoSEQ multiplex PCR, yet TCRdb's version contains in-frame clones alone and is incomplete. This table holds approximately 620,000 clones, 95% to 98% found once. Sequencing was carried out using naive CD4+ T cells sorted from blood. Regarding subset: CD45RA+ positively selected. These receptor sequences come from a woman aged 25 to 39 in good health.

The J gene is TRBJ2-7, the V gene TRBV5-6; D might be TRBD1 (6 bases). Germline V gives CDR1 SGHDT, CDR2 YYEEEE. This CDR3 has 13 residues. Trimming took 5 bases from V and 2 from J, leaving 11 bases between them. CDR3 sequence (DNA): TGTGCCAGCAGTCCCGGGACAACCTACGAGCAGTACTTC. Protein sequence: CASSPGTTYEQYF.

This sequence joins TRBV5-1 and TRBJ1-4; unclear D gene. V shed 3 bases and J shed 7 bases, with 16 bases lying between them. The CDR3 contains 15 residues. Germline CDR1 reads SGHRS; CDR2 reads YFSETQ. The CDR3 reads CASSYARETGEKLFF. In nucleotides, the CDR3 is TGCGCCAGCAGCTACGCCCGGGAAACGGGTGAAAAACTGTTTTTT. The complete variable domain, with remaining parts taken from reference TRBV5-1 and TRBJ1-4, reads KAGVTQTPRYLIKTRGQQVTLSCSPISGHRSVSWYQQTPGQGLQFLFEYFSETQRNKGNFPGRFSGRQFSNSRSEMNVSTLELGDSALYLCASSYARETGEKLFFGSGTQLSVL.

V and J are TRBV4-1 and TRBJ2-1, with 7 bases that match TRBD2. CDR1 is MGHRA and CDR2 is YSYEKL in the germline V gene. The CDR3 is 16 residues long. With V trimmed by 4 bases and J by 7 bases, 13 bases remained unmatched. The CDR3 loop reads CASSRSPGAGPNEQFF. CDR3 DNA: TGCGCCAGCAGCCGCAGCCCCGGAGCGGGACCGAATGAGCAGTTCTTC.

The chain is built from TRBV25-1 and TRBJ1-1; D unclear. V dropped 3 bases and J dropped 7 bases, with 9 bases sitting between them. There are 12 residues in the CDR3. CDR1 and CDR2 from the germline V gene are MGHDK and SYGVNS. CDR3 DNA: TGTGCCAGCAGTGACCCCACAAGTGAAGCTTTCTTT. It is translated as CASSDPTSEAFF.

V is TRBV9 and J is TRBJ1-2, with 7 bases identical to TRBD1. V lost 3 bases and J lost 4; bases outside the gene matches: 3. Germline V gives CDR1 SGDLS, CDR2 YYNGEE. This CDR3 comprises 13 residues. The CDR3: CASSATGVYGYTF. CDR3 nucleotide sequence: TGTGCCAGCAGCGCTACAGGGGTCTATGGCTACACCTTC.

This chain connects TRBV10-1 to TRBJ2-3; the D gene could be TRBD1 or TRBD2 (5 bases each). This CDR3 is built from 15 residues. The germline V gene encodes CDR1 WNHNN and CDR2 SYGVQD (reference sequence). Trimming took 8 bases from V and 3 from J, leaving 18 bases between them. Written as DNA, the CDR3 is TGCGCCAGCTCGGGACCACCGGGTGTTACAGATACGCAGTATTTT. Its translation: CASSGPPGVTDTQYF.

This chain's CDR3 is CASSLGWTNEKLFF. CDR3 nucleotides: TGTGCCAGCAGTTTGGGCTGGACTAATGAAAAACTGTTTTTT. The chain couples TRBV28 to TRBJ1-4, with unresolved D. This CDR3 has 14 amino acids. Germline V gene lookup returns CDR1 MDHEN and CDR2 SYDVKM. V was pared by 3 bases and J by 2 bases, with 7 bases between.

The V gene is TRBV20-1, the J gene TRBJ1-2; D gene unclear. The CDR3 runs 10 residues. CDR1 and CDR2 (germline): DFQATT, SNEGSKA (reference sequence). V was trimmed by 2 bases and J by 8 bases, leaving 6 bases between them. For the CDR3, the DNA is TGCAGTGCTAGACCAAGAGGCTACACCTTC. This sequence encodes CSARPRGYTF.

The CDR3 region is CASSLDLVGTDTQYF. Written as DNA, the CDR3 is TGTGCCAGCAGCCTGGACCTAGTAGGAACAGATACGCAGTATTTT. This rearrangement joins TRBV7-9 to TRBJ2-3; D not certain. V was shortened by 5 bases and J by 3 bases, with 15 bases between the two germline ends. The CDR3 runs to 15 residues. Germline V lookup: CDR1 SEHNR, CDR2 FQNEAQ (reference sequence).

V is TRBV5-4 and J is TRBJ1-2; the match to TRBD1 covers 11 bases. Trimming at V came to 5 bases and at J to 2 bases, leaving 8 bases not matched to a gene. CDR1 is SGHNT, CDR2 YYREEE, per germline (reference sequence). The CDR3 has 16 residues. The DNA of the CDR3 is TGTGCCAGCAGACTAACCGGGACAGGGGGAAACTATGGCTACACCTTC. It encodes CASRLTGTGGNYGYTF.

The chain uses TRBV7-3 and TRBJ2-2; D not certain. Trimming pared 5 bases from V and 4 bases from J, leaving 8 bases between. Per germline, CDR1 SGHTA and CDR2 FQGTGA. The CDR3 contains 13 residues. As DNA, the CDR3 is TGTGCCAGCAGCCCCCAGCTCACCGGGGAGCTGTTTTTT. Amino acids: CASSPQLTGELFF.

The rearrangement links TRBV11-2 to TRBJ2-5; D unresolved. The CDR3 runs to 13 residues. Germline CDR1 SGHAT, CDR2 FQNNGV. The V and J ends lost 1 base and 6 bases respectively, with 9 bases between them. The CDR3 nucleotides read TGTGCCAGCAGCTTAGGTGGTGGACAGACCCAGTACTTC. It codes for CASSLGGGQTQYF. Using reference TRBV11-2 and TRBJ2-5 for the parts outside the CDR3, the full variable domain is EAGVAQSPRYKIIEKRQSVAFWCNPISGHATLYWYQQILGQGPKLLIQFQNNGVVDDSQLPKDRFSAERLKGVDSTLKIQPAKLEDSAVYLCASSLGGGQTQYFGPGTRLLVL.

The rearrangement links TRBV28 to TRBJ1-2; D is unclear. Germline CDR1 is MDHEN and CDR2 is SYDVKM. V shed 1 base and J shed 4 bases, with 10 bases lying between them. The length of the CDR3 is 14 residues. CDR3: CASSLSDTPYGYTF. In DNA, the CDR3 is TGTGCCAGCAGTTTATCTGACACCCCCTATGGCTACACCTTC.

V is TRBV5-1 and J is TRBJ2-5, with 7 bases that match TRBD1. The ends lost 1 base at V and 1 base at J; junction bases unmatched: 4. Germline V gene lookup returns CDR1 SGHRS and CDR2 YFSETQ. CDR3 length: 15 residues. For the CDR3, the DNA is TGCGCCAGCAGCTTGAAGACAGGGTCCCAAGAGACCCAGTACTTC. It codes for CASSLKTGSQETQYF.

The chain uses TRBV9 and TRBJ2-6, with 7 positions matching TRBD1. Looked up from germline, CDR1 is SGDLS and CDR2 is YYNGEE. The CDR3 has 16 residues. Germline trimming cut 0 bases from V and 2 bases from J; bases unmatched to any gene: 2. The CDR3 region is CASSVEGAAGANVLTF. CDR3 DNA sequence: TGTGCCAGCAGCGTAGAGGGGGCCGCTGGGGCCAACGTCCTGACTTTC.

As regards this clone: One junction end does not reproduce the germline sequence, and a read error may be involved. The chain has TRBV28 and TRBJ1-2; D is ambiguous. The CDR3 is 11 residues long. Germline V gene lookup returns CDR1 MDHEN and CDR2 SYDVKM. CDR3 nucleotide sequence: TGTGCCAGCAGATCTTACAGCAGCTTAAACTTC. Translating gives CASRSYSSLNF.

The chain has TRBV28 and TRBJ2-2; 8 nucleotides line up with TRBD2. V shed 6 bases and J 5 bases; nucleotides not matched to a gene: 17. The CDR3 has 18 amino acids. From germline, CDR1 is MDHEN and CDR2 SYDVKM. The CDR3 nucleotides are TGTGCCAGCAGGGGTTTGCCGGGGCTAGCGGGTAAAACCGGGGAGCTGTTTTTT. Its translation: CASRGLPGLAGKTGELFF.

With respect to this clone: Other DNA sequences from this sample encode an identical CDR3 as well. The CDR3 spells CASSSGLAEETQYF. Written as DNA, the CDR3 is TGCGCCAGCAGCTCGGGACTAGCGGAAGAGACCCAGTACTTC. The rearrangement uses TRBV5-1 and TRBJ2-5, with 11 bases fitting TRBD2. The CDR3 spans 14 residues. V was pared by 3 bases and J by 3 bases, with 1 base of the junction left unmatched. Germline CDR1 is SGHRS and CDR2 is YFSETQ.

This chain joins TRBV6-1 and TRBJ2-1, with 10 bases that match TRBD2. CDR1 MNHNS and CDR2 SASEGT come from the germline V gene. Trimming removed 2 bases from V and 2 bases from J; junction bases left unmatched: 18. The CDR3 length is 21 residues. DNA of the CDR3: TGTGCCAGCAGTGAAAGTCCGGCTAGCGGGAGTCGGAGAGTGGCCTACAATGAGCAGTTCTTC. Translating it yields CASSESPASGSRRVAYNEQFF.

This rearrangement joins TRBV30 to TRBJ2-2; the D gene is possibly TRBD2 (6 bases). This CDR3 comprises 15 residues. The germline gives CDR1 GTSNPN, CDR2 SVGIG (reference sequence). V shed 7 bases and J shed 5 bases, with 20 bases lying between them. The CDR3 reads CAYRMVSGGTGELFF. DNA for the CDR3: TGTGCCTATCGTATGGTGTCAGGAGGGACCGGGGAGCTGTTTTTT.

This clone was counted once. The gene calls are TRBV19 and TRBJ2-7; D gene uncertain. Trimming cost V 4 bases and J 1 base, with 11 bases left between them. This CDR3 has 14 residues. CDR1 and CDR2 (germline): LNHDA, SQIVND (reference sequence). This CDR3 is CASSKTDDSYEQYF. The CDR3, as DNA: TGTGCCAGTAGTAAGACCGACGATTCCTACGAGCAGTACTTC.

The rearrangement joins TRBV28 to TRBJ2-7; 7 nucleotides line up with TRBD2. With 6 bases clipped from V and 0 bases from J, the junction kept 8 bases outside the gene matches. Germline values: CDR1 MDHEN, CDR2 SYDVKM. The CDR3 has 15 amino acids. CDR3 region: CASSSREGSSYEQYF. The DNA of the CDR3 is TGTGCCAGCAGCAGCAGGGAGGGTAGCTCCTACGAGCAGTACTTC.

CDR3 in amino acids: CASSPRGQETQYF. CDR3 DNA: TGTGCCAGCAGCCCCAGGGGCCAAGAGACCCAGTACTTC. The chain employs TRBV7-3 and TRBJ2-5; D possibly corresponds to TRBD1 (6 bases). CDR1 and CDR2 from the germline V gene are SGHTA and FQGTGA. Trimming left V 5 bases short and J 1 base short, with 8 bases between. This CDR3 comprises 13 residues.

The rearrangement links TRBV10-3 to TRBJ2-1; 15 bases are shared with TRBD2. After removal of 6 bases from V and 7 bases from J, the junction contained 4 bases not matched to a gene. CDR1 is ENHRY and CDR2 is SYGVKD in the germline V gene. This CDR3 region has 15 residues. The CDR3 here is CAISLGLAGGNEQFF. In DNA form, the CDR3 reads TGTGCCATCAGCCTGGGACTAGCGGGAGGAAATGAGCAGTTCTTC.

This clone was recorded once. Here the CDR3 DNA reads TGTGCCAGCAGTTCCCGACTGCGGAGCACAGATACGCAGTATTTT. Its translation is CASSSRLRSTDTQYF. V gene TRBV28 combines with J gene TRBJ2-3; D remains unclear. This CDR3 comprises 15 residues. Germline CDR1 and CDR2: MDHEN and SYDVKM. Trimming took 4 bases from V and 0 from J, leaving 11 bases between them.

This sequence joins TRBV2 and TRBJ1-2; 8 bases align to TRBD1. Per the germline V gene, CDR1 is SNHLY and CDR2 is FYNNEI. V was clipped by 4 bases and J by 4 bases; unmatched bases: 5. CDR3 length: 14 amino acids. CDR3 in DNA: TGTGCCAGCAGTGGACGGACAGGGCCCTATGGCTACACCTTC. It is translated as CASSGRTGPYGYTF.

The chain couples TRBV5-1 to TRBJ2-7, with TRBD1 matching over 10 bases. The junction had 7 bases not matched to a gene; V was cut back by 4 bases and J by 3 bases. Germline assignment: CDR1 SGHRS and CDR2 YFSETQ. This CDR3 is 15 amino acids long. The DNA for the CDR3 is TGCGCCAGCAGCAGAGATGACAGGGGGCTCTACGAGCAGTACTTC. This gives the protein CASSRDDRGLYEQYF.